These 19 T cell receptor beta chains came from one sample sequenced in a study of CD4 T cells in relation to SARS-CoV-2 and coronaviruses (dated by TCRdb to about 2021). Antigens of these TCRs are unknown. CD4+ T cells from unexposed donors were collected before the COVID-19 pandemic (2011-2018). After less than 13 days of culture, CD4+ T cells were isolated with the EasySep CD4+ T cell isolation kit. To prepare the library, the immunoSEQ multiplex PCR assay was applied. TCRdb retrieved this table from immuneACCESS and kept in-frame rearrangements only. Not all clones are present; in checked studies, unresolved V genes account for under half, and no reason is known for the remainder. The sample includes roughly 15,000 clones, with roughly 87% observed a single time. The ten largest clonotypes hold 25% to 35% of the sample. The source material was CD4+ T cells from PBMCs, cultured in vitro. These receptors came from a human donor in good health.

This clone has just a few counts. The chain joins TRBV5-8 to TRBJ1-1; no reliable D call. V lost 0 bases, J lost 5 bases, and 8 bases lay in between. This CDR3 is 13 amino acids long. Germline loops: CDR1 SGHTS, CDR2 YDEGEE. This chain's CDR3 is CASSLVRRTEAFF. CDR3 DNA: TGTGCCAGCAGCTTGGTAAGGAGGACTGAAGCTTTCTTT.

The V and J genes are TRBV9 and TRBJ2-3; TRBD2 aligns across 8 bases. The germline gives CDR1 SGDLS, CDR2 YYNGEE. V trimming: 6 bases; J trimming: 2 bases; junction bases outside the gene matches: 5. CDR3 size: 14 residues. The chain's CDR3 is CASTASGYTDTQYF. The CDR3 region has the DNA TGTGCCAGCACGGCTAGCGGGTACACAGATACGCAGTATTTT.

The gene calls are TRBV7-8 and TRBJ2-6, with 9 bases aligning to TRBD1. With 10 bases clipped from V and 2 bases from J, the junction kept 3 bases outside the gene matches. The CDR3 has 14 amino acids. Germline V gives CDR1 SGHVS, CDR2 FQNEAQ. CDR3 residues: CAITGGAGANVLTF. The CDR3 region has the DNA TGTGCCATCACAGGGGGCGCTGGGGCCAACGTCCTGACTTTC.

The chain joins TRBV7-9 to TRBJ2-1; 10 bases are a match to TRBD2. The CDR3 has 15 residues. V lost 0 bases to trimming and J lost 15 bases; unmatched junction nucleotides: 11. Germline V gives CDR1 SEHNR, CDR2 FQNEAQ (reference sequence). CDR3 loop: CASSLATSSGGGGFF. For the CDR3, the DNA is TGTGCCAGCAGCTTAGCGACGTCTAGCGGGGGAGGTGGGTTCTTC.

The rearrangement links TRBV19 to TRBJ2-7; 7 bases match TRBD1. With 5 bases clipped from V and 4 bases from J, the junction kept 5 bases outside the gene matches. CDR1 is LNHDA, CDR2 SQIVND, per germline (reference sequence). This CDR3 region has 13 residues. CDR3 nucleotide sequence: TGTGCCAGTAGTCGGGACAGAGAGTACGAGCAGTACTTC. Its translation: CASSRDREYEQYF.

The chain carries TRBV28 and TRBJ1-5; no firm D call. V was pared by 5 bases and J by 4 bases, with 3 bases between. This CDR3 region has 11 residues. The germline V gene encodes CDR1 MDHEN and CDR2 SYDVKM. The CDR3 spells CASSGNQPQHF. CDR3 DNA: TGTGCCAGCAGTGGGAATCAGCCCCAGCATTTT.

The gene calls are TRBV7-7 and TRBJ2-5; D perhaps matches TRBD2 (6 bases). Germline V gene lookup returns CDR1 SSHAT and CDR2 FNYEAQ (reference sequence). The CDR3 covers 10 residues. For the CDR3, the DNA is TGTGCTAGCGGAGCAGAGACCCAGTACTTC. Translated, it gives CASGAETQYF.

In DNA form, the CDR3 reads TGTGCCAGCAGCCAGGGGAGGGCCCGACCCCAAGGGCACACAGATACGCAGTATTTT. This translates into CASSQGRARPQGHTDTQYF. The chain employs TRBV3-1 (or the pseudogene TRBV3-2) and TRBJ2-3; 7 bases are a match to TRBD2. The germline gives CDR1 LGHDT, CDR2 YNNKEL (reference sequence). Germline trimming cut 3 bases from V and 2 bases from J; bases unmatched to any gene: 17. The CDR3 sequence is 19 residues long.

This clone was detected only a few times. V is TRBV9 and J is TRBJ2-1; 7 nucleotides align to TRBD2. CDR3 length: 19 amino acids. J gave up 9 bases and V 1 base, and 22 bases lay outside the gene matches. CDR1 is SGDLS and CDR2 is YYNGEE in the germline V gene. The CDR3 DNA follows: TGTGCCAGCAGCGTATATGGAAGTCCTAGCGGCCGGTTGGGAGGTGAGCAGTTCTTC. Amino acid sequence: CASSVYGSPSGRLGGEQFF. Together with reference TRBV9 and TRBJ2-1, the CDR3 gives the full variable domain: DSGVTQTPKHLITATGQRVTLRCSPRSGDLSVYWYQQSLDQGLQFLIQYYNGEERAKGNILERFSAQQFPDLHSELNLSSLELGDSALYFCASSVYGSPSGRLGGEQFFGPGTRLTVL.

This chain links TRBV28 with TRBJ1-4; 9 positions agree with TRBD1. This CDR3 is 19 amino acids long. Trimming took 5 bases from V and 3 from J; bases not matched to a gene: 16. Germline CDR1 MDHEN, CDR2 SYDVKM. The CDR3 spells CASSPPVTGGLSSNEKLFF. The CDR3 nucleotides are TGTGCCAGCAGTCCGCCGGTAACAGGGGGCTTATCTTCTAATGAAAAACTGTTTTTT.

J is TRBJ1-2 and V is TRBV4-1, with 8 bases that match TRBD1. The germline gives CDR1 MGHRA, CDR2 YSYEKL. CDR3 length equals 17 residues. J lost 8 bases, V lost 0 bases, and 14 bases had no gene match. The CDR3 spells CASSQDPRVQGAPGYTF. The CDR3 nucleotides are TGCGCCAGCAGCCAAGATCCTCGTGTCCAGGGGGCACCGGGCTACACCTTC.

The CDR3 loop is CASSKGHGYGYTF. The CDR3 nucleotides read TGTGCCAGCTCAAAGGGGCATGGCTATGGCTACACCTTC. This chain connects TRBV25-1 to TRBJ1-2; possibly TRBD1 for D (5 bases). CDR1 MGHDK and CDR2 SYGVNS come from the germline V gene. V lost 8 bases and J lost 4, with 14 bases in between. The CDR3 has 13 amino acids.

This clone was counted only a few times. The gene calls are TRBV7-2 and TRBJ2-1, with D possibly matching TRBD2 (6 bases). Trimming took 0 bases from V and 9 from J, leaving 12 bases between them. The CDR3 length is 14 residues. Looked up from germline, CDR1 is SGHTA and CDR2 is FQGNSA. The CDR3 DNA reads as TGTGCCAGCAGCTTAGCACTAGCTACGGGTGAGCAGTTCTTC. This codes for CASSLALATGEQFF. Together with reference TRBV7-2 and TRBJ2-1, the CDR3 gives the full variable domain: GAGVSQSPSNKVTEKGKDVELRCDPISGHTALYWYRQSLGQGLEFLIYFQGNSAPDKSGLPSDRFSAERTGGSVSTLTIQRTQQEDSAVYLCASSLALATGEQFFGPGTRLTVL.

The CDR3 protein is CASSVGFSGNTIYF. The CDR3 DNA reads TGTGCCAGCAGCGTGGGCTTTTCTGGAAACACCATATATTTT. This chain uses TRBV9 with TRBJ1-3, with D unresolved. The CDR3 totals 14 residues. Per germline, CDR1 SGDLS and CDR2 YYNGEE. V shed 2 bases and J shed 1 base, with 7 bases lying between them.

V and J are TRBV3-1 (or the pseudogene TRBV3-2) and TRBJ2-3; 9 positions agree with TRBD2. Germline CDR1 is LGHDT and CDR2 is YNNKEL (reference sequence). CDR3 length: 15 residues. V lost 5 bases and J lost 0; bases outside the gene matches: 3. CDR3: CASSSGLASTDTQYF. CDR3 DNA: TGTGCCAGCAGCTCAGGACTAGCGAGCACAGATACGCAGTATTTT.

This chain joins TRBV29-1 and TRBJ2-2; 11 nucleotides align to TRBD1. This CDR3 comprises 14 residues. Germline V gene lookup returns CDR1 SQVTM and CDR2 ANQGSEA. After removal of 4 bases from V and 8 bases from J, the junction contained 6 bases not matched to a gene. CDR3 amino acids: CSVARTGGRGELFF. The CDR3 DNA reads TGCAGCGTTGCGAGGACAGGGGGCAGGGGGGAGCTGTTTTTT.

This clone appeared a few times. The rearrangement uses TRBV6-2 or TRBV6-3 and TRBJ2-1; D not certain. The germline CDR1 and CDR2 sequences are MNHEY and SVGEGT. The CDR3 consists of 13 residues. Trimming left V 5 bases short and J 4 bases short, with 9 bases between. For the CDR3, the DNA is TGTGCCAGCAGTCCCATTGGGTACAATGAGCAGTTCTTC. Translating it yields CASSPIGYNEQFF.

CDR3 protein: CASSYSRGNQETQYF. Here the CDR3 DNA reads TGTGCCAGCAGTTACTCGCGGGGGAACCAAGAGACCCAGTACTTC. The chain recombines TRBV6-2 or TRBV6-3 with TRBJ2-5; 7 positions agree with TRBD2. J was trimmed by 0 bases and V by 0 bases; bases with no gene match: 1. Germline V gene data show CDR1 as MNHEY and CDR2 as SVGEGT. CDR3 length: 15 residues.

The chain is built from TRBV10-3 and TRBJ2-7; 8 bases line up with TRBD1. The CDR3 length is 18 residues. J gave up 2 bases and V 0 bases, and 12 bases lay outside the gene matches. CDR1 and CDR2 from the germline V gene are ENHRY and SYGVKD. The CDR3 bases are TGTGCCATCAGTGAGTCGATTAAGTCAAGGACAGGGACCTACGAGCAGTACTTC. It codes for CAISESIKSRTGTYEQYF.